One and the same sample provided the 2 T cell receptor beta chains below, sequenced in a study of shared clonotypes between healthy human individuals. Produced via immunoSEQ multiplex PCR; TCRdb's table is partial and in-frame only. The data hold about 2 million clones, with about 95% observed a single time. CD45RO-negative cells were positively selected for CCR7, leaving out terminally differentiated effector memory CD45RA+ cells. Sequencing input: naive CD8+ T cells sorted from blood. The source of these receptors is a man younger than 30 in good health.

The chain combines TRBV5-1 with TRBJ2-1; D gene unclear. Germline CDR1 is SGHRS and CDR2 is YFSETQ. This CDR3 comprises 17 residues. V lost 0 bases to trimming and J lost 2 bases, with 15 bases between them. The CDR3 region has the DNA TGCGCCAGCAGCTTGGTGGGGTCCCCAAACCCCTACAATGAGCAGTTCTTC. It yields the protein CASSLVGSPNPYNEQFF.

The J gene is TRBJ2-5, the V gene TRBV6-1, with D possibly matching TRBD1 (5 bases). CDR1 MNHNS and CDR2 SASEGT come from the germline V gene. This CDR3 region has 15 residues. Trimming took 2 bases from V and 11 from J, leaving 21 bases between them. This chain's CDR3 is CASSEKGASWLEQYF. CDR3 in DNA: TGTGCCAGCAGTGAAAAAGGGGCCAGTTGGTTGGAGCAGTACTTC.